Listed here are 25 T cell receptor beta chains from one sample, sequenced in a study of blood T cell repertoires in COVID-19. Clones were read by immunoSEQ multiplex PCR, and TCRdb kept only the in-frame ones, dropping some. The data show roughly 90,000 clones, 85% seen once. The sample was peripheral blood. These receptors all come from a man older than 75 with acute or convalescent COVID-19.

V is TRBV28 and J is TRBJ1-5; TRBD1 agrees at 11 bases. Losses at the gene ends were 6 bases for V and 7 bases for J; bases not matched to a gene: 8. CDR1 and CDR2 (germline): MDHEN, SYDVKM. CDR3 length: 15 amino acids. CDR3 sequence reads: CASSYGTGGTQPQHF. In DNA, the CDR3 is TGTGCCAGCAGCTATGGGACAGGGGGGACACAGCCCCAGCATTTT.

The V and J genes are TRBV7-9 and TRBJ2-3; 12 positions agree with TRBD2. The germline V gene has CDR1 SEHNR and CDR2 FQNEAQ (reference sequence). The J segment lost 5 bases and the V segment lost 3 bases, leaving 3 bases of the junction unmatched. The CDR3 runs 15 residues. This CDR3 is CASSFGLAGRDTQYF. DNA for the CDR3: TGTGCCAGCAGCTTCGGACTAGCGGGAAGAGATACGCAGTATTTT.

V is TRBV28 and J is TRBJ1-4; D possibly corresponds to TRBD1 (6 bases). Trimming took off 3 bases at V and 8 bases at J, with 10 bases between the two ends. The CDR3 has 13 amino acids. The germline CDR1 and CDR2 sequences are MDHEN and SYDVKM. CDR3 protein: CASSLSGEEKLFF. CDR3 DNA: TGTGCCAGCAGTTTGTCAGGGGAGGAAAAACTGTTTTTT.

The rearrangement uses TRBV4-2 and TRBJ2-1; TRBD2 matches 7 bases. Trimming cost V 0 bases and J 4 bases; bases outside gene matches: 6. Germline V CDR1 and CDR2: LGHNA, YNFKEQ. There are 16 residues in the CDR3. The CDR3 is CASSQDLAEGYNEQFF. CDR3 sequence (DNA): TGTGCCAGCAGCCAAGATCTAGCGGAGGGGTACAATGAGCAGTTCTTC.

The genes are TRBV21-1 and TRBJ2-1; the D call in the table, TRBD2, was not verified against the DNA. TRBV21-1 counts as a pseudogene. The CDR3 contains 17 residues. CDR3 bases: TGTGCCAGCAGCATAAAAGGATCCGGGAGGGGGTACAATGAGCAGTTCTTC. It is translated as CASSIKGSGRGYNEQFF.

The chain uses TRBV15 and TRBJ2-7; D not resolved. Trimming removed 0 bases at V and 7 bases at J, with 10 bases between. CDR3 size: 13 residues. CDR1 is LNHNV, CDR2 YYDKDF, per germline (reference sequence). CDR3 residues: CATSRDPAKEQYF. DNA of the CDR3: TGTGCCACCAGCAGAGATCCTGCGAAAGAGCAGTACTTC.

The chain recombines TRBV4-1 with TRBJ1-4, with D possibly matching TRBD1 (6 bases). There are 16 residues in the CDR3. CDR1 and CDR2 from the germline V gene are MGHRA and YSYEKL. V was clipped by 2 bases and J by 4 bases, with 14 bases between them. CDR3 protein: CASSQSTTGRNEKLFF. The DNA of the CDR3 is TGCGCCAGCAGCCAATCTACGACAGGCCGTAATGAAAAACTGTTTTTT.

The genes are TRBV24-1 and TRBJ2-5, with 14 bases lining up with TRBD2. Germline CDR1 and CDR2: KGHDR and SFDVKD. V was pared by 2 bases and J by 5 bases, with 12 bases of the junction left unmatched. The CDR3 runs 19 residues. The CDR3 sequence: CATSDSGLAGGPNWETQYF. The CDR3 nucleotides are TGTGCCACCAGTGATTCCGGACTAGCGGGAGGCCCAAATTGGGAGACCCAGTACTTC.

This clone was seen more than once but under ten times. This chain connects TRBV7-8 to TRBJ1-2; 7 positions agree with TRBD1. The CDR3 length is 15 residues. Trimming at V came to 5 bases and at J to 7 bases, leaving 13 bases not matched to a gene. The germline gives CDR1 SGHVS, CDR2 FQNEAQ. The CDR3 protein is CASSPRDSLTGGYTF. The CDR3 DNA follows: TGTGCCAGCAGCCCCAGGGACAGCCTTACAGGTGGCTACACCTTC.

The chain is built from TRBV19 and TRBJ1-5; D not resolved. Germline CDR1 and CDR2: LNHDA and SQIVND (reference sequence). The CDR3 extends over 14 amino acids. Between the trimmed V and J ends, which lost 7 bases and 1 base, there was a span of 11 bases. In DNA form, the CDR3 reads TGTGCCAGTACCGACGCTAGAAGCAATCAGCCCCAGCATTTT. Translated, it gives CASTDARSNQPQHF.

A word on this clone: Germline is not matched at one junction end, which may reflect a read error. The chain couples TRBV6-1 to TRBJ2-1; 9 positions match TRBD1. CDR1 MNHNS and CDR2 SASEGT come from the germline V gene. This CDR3 is built from 18 residues. CDR3 loop: CASSKAPPQGARINEQFF. The DNA for the CDR3 is TGTGCCAGCAGTAAAGCGCCCCCACAGGGGGCTAGAATCAATGAGCAGTTCTTC.

V is TRBV5-1 and J is TRBJ1-1; 11 bases are a match to TRBD1. Germline CDR1 reads SGHRS; CDR2 reads YFSETQ. CDR3 size: 18 residues. V shed 3 bases, J shed 0 bases, and the junction held 10 bases outside the gene matches. CDR3 sequence reads: CASSSGLGQGAMNTEAFF. The CDR3 DNA sequence: TGCGCCAGCAGCTCCGGGTTAGGACAGGGGGCGATGAACACTGAAGCTTTCTTT.

The chain is built from TRBV19 and TRBJ2-3, with 8 bases identical to TRBD2. V shed 6 bases and J 4 bases; nucleotides not matched to a gene: 9. The CDR3 has 15 residues. Looked up from germline, CDR1 is LNHDA and CDR2 is SQIVND (reference sequence). The CDR3 sequence: CASRGSGTPPDTQYF. The CDR3, as DNA: TGTGCCAGTAGGGGTAGCGGGACGCCCCCAGATACGCAGTATTTT.

The chain recombines TRBV7-9 with TRBJ2-5; D possibly corresponds to TRBD1 (6 bases). V lost 0 bases to trimming and J lost 2 bases, with 10 bases between them. The germline V gene encodes CDR1 SEHNR and CDR2 FQNEAQ (reference sequence). The CDR3 loop spans 15 amino acids. This CDR3 is CASSLAQGKQETQYF. CDR3 in DNA: TGTGCCAGCAGCTTAGCGCAGGGGAAGCAAGAGACCCAGTACTTC.

This clone has a single count. The chain couples TRBV7-9 to TRBJ2-5; 8 bases match TRBD1. V was clipped by 2 bases and J by 5 bases; unmatched bases: 16. Germline V gene sequence: CDR1 SEHNR, CDR2 FQNEAQ (reference sequence). The CDR3 covers 18 residues. Written as DNA, the CDR3 is TGTGCCAGCAGCTTAAATCGAGGTGCGGGCAGGGGGCTGGAGACCCAGTACTTC. This gives the protein CASSLNRGAGRGLETQYF. Based on the CDR3 plus reference TRBV7-9 and TRBJ2-5, the full variable domain is DTGVSQNPRHKITKRGQNVTFRCDPISEHNRLYWYRQTLGQGPEFLTYFQNEAQLEKSRLLSDRFSAERPKGSFSTLEIQRTEQGDSAMYLCASSLNRGAGRGLETQYFGPGTRLLVL.

In its sample, this clone was seen once. The chain couples TRBV7-9 to TRBJ2-7, with 7 bases matching TRBD2. This CDR3 region has 17 residues. Germline V gene lookup returns CDR1 SEHNR and CDR2 FQNEAQ (reference sequence). J lost 3 bases, V lost 1 base, and 12 bases had no gene match. The CDR3 nucleotides are TGTGCCAGCAGCTTAGGGTTCGGCGGGGAGGGACGCTACGAGCAGTACTTC. As protein: CASSLGFGGEGRYEQYF.

In DNA, the CDR3 is TGCGCCAGCAGCTTGGGGGACACTCCTGATACGCAGTATTTT. It encodes CASSLGDTPDTQYF. This chain links TRBV5-1 with TRBJ2-3; D perhaps matches TRBD1 (6 bases). Per germline, CDR1 SGHRS and CDR2 YFSETQ. This CDR3 has 14 residues. Trimming removed 0 bases from V and 6 bases from J, with 11 bases in between.

CDR3 DNA sequence: TGTGCCAGCAGTTTACCCAACGCGCTGGGGAGAACCACCGGGGAGCTGTTTTTT. Translation gives CASSLPNALGRTTGELFF. The V and J genes are TRBV28 and TRBJ2-2; perhaps TRBD2 as D (5 bases). Germline CDR1 and CDR2: MDHEN and SYDVKM. The CDR3 is made up of 18 amino acids. V was clipped by 2 bases and J by 4 bases, with 20 bases between them.

The chain has TRBV9 and TRBJ2-3; possible D gene TRBD1, 5 bases. The CDR3 totals 16 residues. CDR1 SGDLS and CDR2 YYNGEE come from the germline V gene. The V and J ends lost 0 bases and 1 base respectively, with 12 bases between them. The chain's CDR3 is CASSVGSGQGTDTQYF. The DNA for the CDR3 is TGTGCCAGCAGCGTAGGCTCAGGGCAAGGCACAGATACGCAGTATTTT.

This rearrangement joins TRBV18 to TRBJ1-2; weak D call: TRBD1 (6 bases). The V gene lost 8 bases and the J gene lost 0 bases, with 19 bases spanning the gap. This CDR3 contains 16 residues. CDR1 is KGHSH and CDR2 is LQKENI in the germline V gene. The CDR3 DNA reads TGTGCCAGCGCTCCCTCGCCCGGACAGTCTAACTATGGCTACACCTTC. Its protein product is CASAPSPGQSNYGYTF.

The rearrangement uses TRBV10-3 and TRBJ2-2, with 14 bases fitting TRBD2. Per germline, CDR1 ENHRY and CDR2 SYGVKD. The CDR3 runs 16 residues. V shed 10 bases and J 3 bases; nucleotides not matched to a gene: 7. This CDR3 is CATGLAGAQDTGELFF. DNA for the CDR3: TGTGCCACGGGACTAGCGGGAGCCCAGGACACCGGGGAGCTGTTTTTT.

The chain recombines TRBV6-2 or TRBV6-3 with TRBJ2-2; TRBD2 matches at 12 bases. Trimming cost V 4 bases and J 2 bases; bases outside gene matches: 8. The CDR3 spans 18 residues. The germline V gene encodes CDR1 MNHEY and CDR2 SVGEGT. CDR3 bases: TGTGCCAGCAGTTTTTGGCTAGCGGGAGGGCCAAACACCGGGGAGCTGTTTTTT. Protein sequence: CASSFWLAGGPNTGELFF.

The chain employs TRBV28 and TRBJ2-7, with D perhaps matching TRBD2 (6 bases). V was pared by 4 bases and J by 8 bases, with 24 bases between. The CDR3 contains 16 residues. The germline V gene encodes CDR1 MDHEN and CDR2 SYDVKM. The CDR3 here is CASSSMGGTLTSQQYF. The CDR3 region has the DNA TGTGCCAGCAGTTCTATGGGTGGGACTTTAACCTCACAGCAGTACTTC.

The chain joins TRBV12-5 to TRBJ1-1; 7 nucleotides match TRBD1. With V trimmed by 1 base and J by 4 bases, 3 bases remained unmatched. CDR1 LGHNT and CDR2 FRNRAP come from the germline V gene. This CDR3 spans 14 amino acids. The CDR3 DNA reads as TGTGCTAGTGGTTTGGGGGACAGCGGCACTGAAGCTTTCTTT. Its protein product is CASGLGDSGTEAFF.

The chain links TRBV11-2 to TRBJ2-1; 13 positions match TRBD2. The CDR3 consists of 16 residues. CDR1 and CDR2 (germline): SGHAT, FQNNGV. V trimming: 5 bases; J trimming: 2 bases; junction bases outside the gene matches: 3. DNA for the CDR3: TGTGCCAGCAGCGGGGGGACTAGCGGGGCCTACAATGAGCAGTTCTTC. Its translation is CASSGGTSGAYNEQFF.